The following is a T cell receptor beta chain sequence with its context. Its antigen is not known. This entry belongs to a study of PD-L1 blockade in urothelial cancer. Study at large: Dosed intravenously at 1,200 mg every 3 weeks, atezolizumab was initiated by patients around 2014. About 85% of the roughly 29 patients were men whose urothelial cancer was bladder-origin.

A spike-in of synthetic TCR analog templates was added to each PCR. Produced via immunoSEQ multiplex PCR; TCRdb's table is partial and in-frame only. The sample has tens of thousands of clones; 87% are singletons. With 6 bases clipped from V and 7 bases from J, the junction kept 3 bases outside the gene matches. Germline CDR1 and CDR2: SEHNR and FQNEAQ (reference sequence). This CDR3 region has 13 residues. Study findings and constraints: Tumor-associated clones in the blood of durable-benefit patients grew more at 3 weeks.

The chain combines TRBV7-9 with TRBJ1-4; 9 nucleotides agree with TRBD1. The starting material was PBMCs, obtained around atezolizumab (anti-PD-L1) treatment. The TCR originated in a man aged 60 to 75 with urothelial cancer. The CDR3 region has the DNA TGTGCCAGCAGACAGGGGGCGTCTGAAAAACTGTTTTTT. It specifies CASRQGASEKLFF.